The 15 T cell receptor beta chains below all came from one sample that was sequenced in a study of T cell responses to AZD1222 COVID-19 vaccine. Some clones are missing from TCRdb's copy, which holds only in-frame ones; the method was immunoSEQ multiplex PCR. The sample records 120,000 or so clones, around 87% being singletons. The sample in question was peripheral blood, obtained on day 0 of AZD1222 vaccination. These receptors were obtained from an adult in good health.

This clone came up once. The chain recombines TRBV15 with TRBJ2-1, with 8 bases fitting TRBD1. The germline gives CDR1 LNHNV, CDR2 YYDKDF (reference sequence). Germline trimming cut 0 bases from V and 12 bases from J; bases unmatched to any gene: 16. CDR3 length equals 17 residues. CDR3 sequence (DNA): TGTGCCACCAGCAGAGAAGCTGGGACAGGCGCATTTAGGAGGCAGTTCTTC. Translated, it gives CATSREAGTGAFRRQFF.

This chain joins TRBV6-2 or TRBV6-3 and TRBJ1-5; D not certain. The CDR3 has 13 amino acids. V was shortened by 6 bases and J by 4 bases, with 10 bases between the two germline ends. Germline V gene data show CDR1 as MNHEY and CDR2 as SVGEGT. The CDR3 here is CASSLAGNQPQHF. The DNA of the CDR3 is TGTGCCAGCAGCTTGGCTGGTAATCAGCCCCAGCATTTT.

The V gene is TRBV30, the J gene TRBJ1-5; a possible D gene is TRBD1 (5 bases). CDR1 is GTSNPN, CDR2 SVGIG, per germline (reference sequence). The CDR3 loop spans 16 amino acids. The V end was cut by 2 bases, the J end by 1 base, with 15 bases between. CDR3 residues: CAWSPRGKGSNQPQHF. DNA for the CDR3: TGTGCCTGGAGTCCCCGGGGGAAGGGCAGCAATCAGCCCCAGCATTTT.

The rearrangement links TRBV2 to TRBJ1-5; D possibly corresponds to TRBD1 (6 bases). Germline loops: CDR1 SNHLY, CDR2 FYNNEI. The length of the CDR3 is 11 residues. With 6 bases removed from V and 9 bases from J, the gap between germline ends came to 9 bases. In DNA, the CDR3 is TGTGCCAGCAGGGCGACAGGGCCCCAGCATTTT. Amino acids: CASRATGPQHF.

The chain has TRBV7-2 and TRBJ2-1, with D unclear. CDR1 SGHTA and CDR2 FQGNSA come from the germline V gene. This CDR3 spans 11 amino acids. Trimming stripped 1 base from V and 8 bases from J, with 3 bases between. The CDR3 protein is CASSLVHEQFF. The CDR3 DNA follows: TGTGCCAGCAGCTTAGTGCATGAGCAGTTCTTC. The full variable domain, rest sourced from reference TRBV7-2 and TRBJ2-1, is GAGVSQSPSNKVTEKGKDVELRCDPISGHTALYWYRQSLGQGLEFLIYFQGNSAPDKSGLPSDRFSAERTGGSVSTLTIQRTQQEDSAVYLCASSLVHEQFFGPGTRLTVL.

The chain employs TRBV27 and TRBJ1-1; possibly TRBD1 for D (6 bases). This CDR3 comprises 14 residues. Trimming cost V 8 bases and J 0 bases, with 13 bases left between them. Germline CDR1 and CDR2: MNHEY and SMNVEV (reference sequence). The CDR3 DNA reads TGTGCCAGCTCCGGGACATCCTTGAACACTGAAGCTTTCTTT. Residues: CASSGTSLNTEAFF.

V usage is TRBV6-5 and J usage is TRBJ2-1; a weak D match, TRBD2 (7 bases). Trimming removed 4 bases at V and 9 bases at J, with 19 bases between. Germline V lookup: CDR1 MNHEY, CDR2 SVGAGI. CDR3 length: 15 residues. In DNA, the CDR3 is TGTGCCAGCAGTTCTGCGGGGGCCCTCCAGAGTGAGCAGTTCTTC. Translating gives CASSSAGALQSEQFF.

This clone was recorded a few times. The V gene is TRBV2, the J gene TRBJ2-1; D gene ambiguous. Germline V gives CDR1 SNHLY, CDR2 FYNNEI. The CDR3 runs 14 residues. Trimming stripped 1 base from V and 0 bases from J, with 4 bases between. DNA for the CDR3: TGTGCCAGCAGTGAAGATAGCTCCTACAATGAGCAGTTCTTC. As protein: CASSEDSSYNEQFF. The full variable domain, with the rest looked up from reference TRBV2 and TRBJ2-1, is EPEVTQTPSHQVTQMGQEVILRCVPISNHLYFYWYRQILGQKVEFLVSFYNNEISEKSEIFDDQFSVERPDGSNFTLKIRSTKLEDSAMYFCASSEDSSYNEQFFGPGTRLTVL.

The chain is built from TRBV9 and TRBJ1-2; no firm D call. This CDR3 spans 12 amino acids. The germline V gene has CDR1 SGDLS and CDR2 YYNGEE. The V end was cut by 1 base, the J end by 7 bases, with 8 bases between. The DNA of the CDR3 is TGTGCCAGCAGCGTATACGGCGGTGGCTACACCTTC. Protein: CASSVYGGGYTF.

Here the CDR3 reads CSVEINMNTEAFF. CDR3 sequence (DNA): TGCAGCGTTGAGATAAACATGAACACTGAAGCTTTCTTT. The rearrangement joins TRBV29-1 to TRBJ1-1; D gene unclear. Germline CDR1 and CDR2: SQVTM and ANQGSEA. Deletions cut 3 bases from V and 0 bases from J, with 8 bases between. The CDR3 totals 13 residues.

The chain links TRBV6-5 to TRBJ2-7; the D gene is possibly TRBD1 (6 bases). Germline lookup yields CDR1 MNHEY and CDR2 SVGAGI. Trimming stripped 7 bases from V and 2 bases from J, with 9 bases between. This CDR3 is 12 amino acids long. DNA for the CDR3: TGTGCCAGCACAACAGGGACCTACGAGCAGTACTTC. Translation gives CASTTGTYEQYF.

This chain links TRBV9 with TRBJ1-5, with a weak D call TRBD1 (5 bases). V dropped 0 bases and J dropped 6 bases, with 7 bases sitting between them. CDR1 is SGDLS, CDR2 YYNGEE, per germline. CDR3 length equals 13 residues. The CDR3 sequence is CASSVAGAQPQHF. The CDR3, as DNA: TGTGCCAGCAGCGTAGCTGGGGCTCAGCCCCAGCATTTT.

The chain combines TRBV5-1 with TRBJ2-7; D not certain. The CDR3 consists of 15 residues. Germline V gene data show CDR1 as SGHRS and CDR2 as YFSETQ. Trimming cost V 1 base and J 1 base, with 12 bases left between them. CDR3 in amino acids: CASSLKVAGSYEQYF. CDR3 DNA: TGCGCCAGCAGCTTGAAGGTCGCCGGGTCCTACGAGCAGTACTTC.

The V gene is TRBV7-2, the J gene TRBJ2-7; the D is unclear. CDR1 is SGHTA, CDR2 FQGNSA, per germline. CDR3 length: 16 residues. The germline V and J ends were trimmed by 4 bases and 0 bases, with 16 bases remaining between them. CDR3 sequence reads: CASSYTVGPPSYEQYF. In DNA, the CDR3 is TGTGCCAGCAGCTACACAGTCGGCCCCCCCTCCTACGAGCAGTACTTC.

This clone is a singleton in its sample. CDR3: CASTLGATNEKLFF. The CDR3 coding sequence is TGTGCCAGCACCCTGGGGGCAACTAATGAAAAACTGTTTTTT. The chain joins TRBV3-1 (or the pseudogene TRBV3-2) to TRBJ1-4; D may be TRBD1 (5 bases). The CDR3 consists of 14 residues. Trimming removed 7 bases from V and 0 bases from J, with 9 bases in between. From germline, CDR1 is LGHDT and CDR2 YNNKEL (reference sequence).